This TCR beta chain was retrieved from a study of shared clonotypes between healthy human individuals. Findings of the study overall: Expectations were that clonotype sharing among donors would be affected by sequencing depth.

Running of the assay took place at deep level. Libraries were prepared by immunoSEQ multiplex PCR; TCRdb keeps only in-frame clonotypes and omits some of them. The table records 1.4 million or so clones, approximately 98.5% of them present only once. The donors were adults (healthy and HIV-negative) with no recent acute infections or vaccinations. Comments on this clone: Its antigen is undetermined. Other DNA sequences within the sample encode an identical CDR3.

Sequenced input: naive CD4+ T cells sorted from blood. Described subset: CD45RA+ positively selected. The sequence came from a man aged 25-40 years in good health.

CDR3 in DNA: TGCGCCAGCAGCTTGGCCGGAAACTATGGCTACACCTTC. This encodes CASSLAGNYGYTF. The chain combines TRBV5-1 with TRBJ1-2, with D unresolved. Germline CDR1 is SGHRS and CDR2 is YFSETQ. The V end lost 0 bases, the J end lost 2 bases, and 5 bases lay between the germline ends. The CDR3 is 13 residues long.